This TCR beta chain originates from a study of blood T cell repertoires in COVID-19. Study information: T cells, B-cell-depleted T cells, or PBMCs provided the cDNA or gDNA that served as material.

Study processing details: Estimation of nucleated cell counts was performed using reference gene primer amplification. Some clones are missing from TCRdb's copy, which holds only in-frame ones; the method was immunoSEQ multiplex PCR. Clonal size and the V and J genes are those of that table, whereas D and trimming came from the DNA. The sample has 200,000 or so clones, approximately 84% seen once. Sequenced input: peripheral blood. The receptor comes from a woman aged 60 to 75 with acute or convalescent COVID-19.

The DNA of the CDR3 is TGTGCCAGTACGAACAACAATGGGGGCTTCGGCTCACCCCTCCACTTT. Translation gives CASTNNNGGFGSPLHF. This chain uses TRBV19 with TRBJ1-6; the D gene is possibly TRBD1 (6 bases). The CDR3 extends over 16 amino acids. Germline V gives CDR1 LNHDA, CDR2 SQIVND (reference sequence). The germline V and J ends were trimmed by 7 bases and 10 bases, with 23 bases remaining between them.